This T cell receptor (beta chain) was documented in a study of blood T cell repertoires in COVID-19. Study-level background: Material from acute and convalescent COVID-19 was sourced from the United States, Italy and Spain. The analysed material was cDNA or gDNA that came from T cells, B-cell-depleted T cells, or PBMCs.

Original data processing: How many nucleated cells were present was estimated from reference gene primer amplification. TCRdb's table, derived via immunoSEQ multiplex PCR, lists solely in-frame clones and lacks some. For V, J and clone size, that table is used; D and trimming come from the DNA. The data show about 94,000 clones, 80% seen once. The receptor was derived from a woman of 80 years or more with acute or convalescent COVID-19. Sample: peripheral blood.

CDR3 sequence (DNA): TGCGCCAGCAGCCTACGATCCGGGACTAGCACAGATACGCAGTATTTT. Residues: CASSLRSGTSTDTQYF. The chain joins TRBV5-1 to TRBJ2-3; a possible D gene is TRBD2 (6 bases). The CDR3 length is 16 residues. With 4 bases removed from V and 0 bases from J, the gap between germline ends came to 15 bases. The germline V gene encodes CDR1 SGHRS and CDR2 YFSETQ.